This TCR beta chain was retrieved from a study of blood T cell repertoires in COVID-19. Study background: Samples of COVID-19 (acute and convalescent) were obtained from the United States, Italy and Spain. Sample material is recorded as cDNA or gDNA derived from T cells, B-cell-depleted T cells, or PBMCs.

As originally analysed: Estimated nucleated cell counts came from reference gene primer amplification. Here immunoSEQ multiplex PCR was the method, and the copy in TCRdb shows in-frame clones only, minus some. V and J calls and clone size come straight from that table; D and trimming were deduced from the DNA. The table has over 150,000 clones, roughly nine tenths seen once. Germline CDR1 reads MDHEN; CDR2 reads SYDVKM. Trimming removed 10 bases at V and 6 bases at J, with 16 bases between. This CDR3 has 14 residues. The chain uses TRBV28 and TRBJ1-6, with D unresolved. The sample comprised peripheral blood. This TCR derives from a man in his thirties or forties with acute or convalescent COVID-19. CDR3 residues: CATYPLPFNSPLHF. As DNA, the CDR3 is TGTGCCACCTACCCTCTCCCTTTTAATTCACCCCTCCACTTT.